This T cell receptor (beta chain) stems from a study of cytomegalovirus exposure and HLA in healthy donors. The PCR ran on 60 Vbeta and 13 Jbeta primers. TCRdb's table, derived via immunoSEQ multiplex PCR, lists solely in-frame clones and lacks some. Of fewer than 200,000 clones in the sample, around 80% are singletons; the top ten hold about 4.3%. Worth noting for this clone: Its antigen is not identified.

General study results and limits: It is likely that the observed cluster of highly shared sequence variants was a sequencing artifact. In a later analysis, a missense DCLRE1C variant was linked to TCR beta V- and J-gene trimming. Productive status was seen about 87% or about 30% of the time for most TCR beta V segments in an earlier analysis. Available immune exposure information covered CMV serostatus only.

The CDR3 is 16 residues long. Trimming took off 0 bases at V and 0 bases at J, with 11 bases between the two ends. Germline CDR1 is SGHRS and CDR2 is YFSETQ. This rearrangement joins TRBV5-1 to TRBJ2-3; D is possibly TRBD2 (5 bases). The TCR comes from a woman between 50 and 59 years old in good health and CMV-seropositive. Sequences were obtained from PBMCs. The DNA for the CDR3 is TGCGCCAGCAGCTTGGGCCCCTGGGAGAGCACAGATACGCAGTATTTT. Encoded protein: CASSLGPWESTDTQYF.